This T cell receptor beta chain appears in the sequencing data of a study of T cell responses to AZD1222 COVID-19 vaccine (dated by TCRdb to the early 2020s). About the study as a whole: AZD1222 recipients with second doses at about 4 weeks or about 12 weeks were pooled, because spike-specific TCR depth and breadth did not differ between schedules. TCR sequencing was performed for 233 trial participants, of whom about 210 were given two doses of AZD1222 and roughly 25 were given two doses of MenACWY control vaccine. Enrollment into the trials was organized by age into subgroups of 18-55, 56-69 and 70-plus years, and those subgroups contained approximately 150, 30 and 60 TCR-sequenced participants, respectively. The research as a whole found: The whole spike protein was spanned by vaccine-associated CD4 TCRs, and dominant responses were seen in regions 160-218 and 743-854. Because no samples from the day 14 peak response were available, repertoires could be characterized only after the peak T cell response. The 56-69-year group was small, and its depth increase did not reach significance, likely because of low power. Spike-specific TCR breadth and depth rose significantly after two AZD1222 doses compared with day 0 and with MenACWY recipients. Only five or six AZD1222 recipients were SARS-CoV-2 seropositive at baseline, limiting conclusions about previously exposed vaccinees. Reportedly, close to half of the unique spike-specific TCRs recognized epitopes lying outside the regions that are mutated in the B.1.351 and B.1.1.7 variants. Most participants were white British and females outnumbered males, and the authors suggested that clonal diversity may have been underestimated.

According to the study, the label for this sample's time point signals: baseline before first vaccination. The vaccinee samples were drawn from two UK trials, COV001 and COV002, one of which was a single-blind randomized controlled phase 2/3 trial testing AZD1222 (ChAdOx1 nCoV-19) in healthy adults. For TCRbeta chain sequencing, PBMC samples were collected from trial participants at day 0 and at day 28 after the second dose. The CDR3 regions of human TCRbeta chains were analyzed by immunosequencing. Under the source paper's analysis protocol: TCRs in the repertoires were compared against a reference library of SARS-CoV-2-specific TCRs that had been generated with the MIRA antigen-specificity platform. Breadth was defined as the fraction of unique TCRs that were SARS-CoV-2-associated. Depth was defined as the fraction of total T cells that were SARS-CoV-2-associated. Using the MIRA data, each spike-specific TCR was mapped to the spike region that the TCR reacts to and placed in a CD4 or CD8 class. Log10-transformed breadth and depth values were compared by one-way ANOVA with Sidak's multiple comparisons tests. This is the immuneACCESS table as TCRdb keeps it, with only in-frame sequences that have V and J called. A part of the clones is gone; compared with another copy, unresolved V genes explain less than half, and the rest is unexplained. The DNA gave D and trimming, while V, J and clone size come from that table. The sample data list roughly 150,000 clones, and more than 90% of these were observed just once. The biggest ten clones account for about 1.6% of the sample.

The CDR3 contains 16 residues, cysteine and phenylalanine counted. This entry keeps only the CDR3 DNA: 48 bases, framed from base 1. The V and J ends are trimmed by 5 bases and 5 bases, leaving 21 bases between them. The germline V gene (reference sequence) yields SEHNR for CDR1 and FQNEAQ for CDR2. With regard to this clone: The antigen it binds to is not known. Base qualities are not provided; no much larger clone lies one nucleotide away.

The clonotype comes from an adult in good health. The sequence links TRBV7-9 to TRBJ2-5; the D segment is perhaps TRBD1 or TRBD2, each sharing 6 matched bases. Sequences were derived from peripheral blood, sampled on day 0 of AZD1222 vaccination. The sequenced DNA: TGTGCCAGCAGCCCCCGTGGCCATGGAGGGGGGGAGACCCAGTACTTC. Translation gives CASSPRGHGGGETQYF.